This T cell receptor (beta chain) was captured in a study of T cell changes during pregnancy in multiple sclerosis. Sequencing was performed with immunoSEQ multiplex PCR; in TCRdb, only in-frame clones are kept and a portion is missing. The data contain about 89,000 clones, around 94% of them singletons. The J segment lost 5 bases and the V segment lost 4 bases, leaving 3 bases of the junction unmatched. Looked up from germline, CDR1 is KGHSY and CDR2 is FQNENV. CDR3 length: 14 residues. This receptor was obtained from a female donor with multiple sclerosis, enrolled in a pregnancy study. The sample was peripheral blood, taken in the third trimester of pregnancy. The chain uses TRBV16 and TRBJ2-1, with 9 nucleotides matching TRBD2. This CDR3 is CASSLLAGHNEQFF. As DNA, the CDR3 is TGTGCCAGCAGCCTGCTAGCGGGACACAATGAGCAGTTCTTC.